This T cell receptor beta chain was observed in a study of blood T cell repertoires in COVID-19. As for the study in general: The cDNA or gDNA used as material had been derived from T cells, B-cell-depleted T cells, or PBMCs.

The data were produced by immunoSEQ multiplex PCR, yet TCRdb's version contains in-frame clones alone and is incomplete. The sample holds 200,000 or so clones, approximately 90% seen once. The length of the CDR3 is 14 residues. V gave up 8 bases and J gave up 4 bases; unmatched junction bases: 6. Germline values: CDR1 MDHEN, CDR2 SYDVKM. Sequencing used peripheral blood. The rearrangement joins TRBV28 to TRBJ2-3; 10 nucleotides align to TRBD2. This receptor was identified in a man in his fifties or sixties with COVID-19, enrolled during active disease. The CDR3 sequence: CASEPSGRADTQYF. CDR3 nucleotide sequence: TGTGCCAGCGAACCTAGCGGGAGAGCAGATACGCAGTATTTT.